This is a list of T cell receptor beta chains from one sample in a study of chemoradiotherapy in HPV16-positive cancers. The assay was immunoSEQ multiplex PCR, and TCRdb's table has in-frame clones only and misses some. The repertoire holds some 12,000 clones, with about 89% as singletons. This specimen was blood, taken from a patient who underwent chemoradiotherapy. The receptors come from a human donor with HPV-associated anogenital cancer. Each CDR3 is given with its conserved first and last residue. Fields, in order: clone size, D gene, J gene, V gene, CDR3 DNA, CDR3 protein. A D gene is named only where the DNA matches it firmly. The listing skips clone size in some rows; elsewhere it reads once, few, many or a size class.

abundance: .; d_gene: TRBD2; j_gene: TRBJ2-1; v_gene: TRBV6-5; CDR3nt: TGTGCCAGCAGTTTAAGCGGGGGGGCTTCAAATGAGCAGTTCTTC; CDR3aa: CASSLSGGASNEQFF
abundance: once; d_gene: .; j_gene: TRBJ2-5; v_gene: TRBV19; CDR3nt: TGTGCCAGTAGTTCACAGTGGACCCAGTACTTC; CDR3aa: CASSSQWTQYF
abundance: .; d_gene: TRBD1; j_gene: TRBJ2-7; v_gene: TRBV7-9; CDR3nt: TGTGCCAGCGCCCCGGACAGGGGCGTCACCTACGAGCAGTACTTC; CDR3aa: CASAPDRGVTYEQYF
abundance: .; d_gene: TRBD1; j_gene: TRBJ2-5; v_gene: TRBV4-1; CDR3nt: TGCGCCAGCACTCCGAAGCTGGTAGGGGGCGTGGAGACCCAGTACTTC; CDR3aa: CASTPKLVGGVETQYF
abundance: .; d_gene: .; j_gene: TRBJ1-5; v_gene: TRBV18; CDR3nt: TGTGCCAGCTCAGCAGCGCATGGCAATCAGCCCCAGCATTTT; CDR3aa: CASSAAHGNQPQHF
abundance: .; d_gene: TRBD1; j_gene: TRBJ1-1; v_gene: TRBV5-1; CDR3nt: TGCGCCAGCAGCTTAACAGGGGGTGTCAATGAAGCTTTCTTT; CDR3aa: CASSLTGGVNEAFF
abundance: .; d_gene: TRBD1; j_gene: TRBJ1-5; v_gene: TRBV6-1; CDR3nt: TGTGCCAGCAGTGGGGGACAGGGTTTCGAGCCCCAGCATTTT; CDR3aa: CASSGGQGFEPQHF
abundance: .; d_gene: .; j_gene: TRBJ2-1; v_gene: TRBV5-1; CDR3nt: TGCGCCAGCTCTACAGGGTATAAGGGTGAGCAGTTCTTC; CDR3aa: CASSTGYKGEQFF
abundance: .; d_gene: .; j_gene: TRBJ1-6; v_gene: TRBV18; CDR3nt: TGTGCCAGCTCACCTACAGGAGTCAATTCACCCCTCCACTTT; CDR3aa: CASSPTGVNSPLHF
abundance: few; d_gene: TRBD1; j_gene: TRBJ2-7; v_gene: TRBV7-9; CDR3nt: TGTGCCAGCAGCTTAGTAGGACAGGGCCACGAGCAGTACTTC; CDR3aa: CASSLVGQGHEQYF
abundance: .; d_gene: .; j_gene: TRBJ2-3; v_gene: TRBV9; CDR3nt: TGTGCCAGCAGCGTAGCGGGTAGCACAGATACGCAGTATTTT; CDR3aa: CASSVAGSTDTQYF
abundance: .; d_gene: TRBD2; j_gene: TRBJ2-4; v_gene: TRBV4-1; CDR3nt: TGCGCCAGCCAGCCCGGGACTAGCGGGGGGGCGGTAAACATTCAGTACTTC; CDR3aa: CASQPGTSGGAVNIQYF
abundance: .; d_gene: .; j_gene: TRBJ2-6; v_gene: TRBV29-1; CDR3nt: TGCAGCGTTACCCCGACGGACACTGGGGCCAACGTCCTGACTTTC; CDR3aa: CSVTPTDTGANVLTF
abundance: .; d_gene: .; j_gene: TRBJ2-7; v_gene: TRBV6-4; CDR3nt: TGTGCCAGCAGTGACTCGGGCAGGGGGGTTTCCGAGCAGTACTTC; CDR3aa: CASSDSGRGVSEQYF
abundance: .; d_gene: .; j_gene: TRBJ2-5; v_gene: TRBV7-9; CDR3nt: TGTGCCAGCAGCTTAGTCAGGGAGCAAGAGACCCAGTACTTC; CDR3aa: CASSLVREQETQYF
abundance: .; d_gene: .; j_gene: TRBJ2-2; v_gene: TRBV19; CDR3nt: TGTGCCAGTAGTATTTATCAGGGTGGAATCACCGGGGAGCTGTTTTTT; CDR3aa: CASSIYQGGITGELFF
abundance: .; d_gene: .; j_gene: TRBJ2-5; v_gene: TRBV13; CDR3nt: TGTGCCAGCAGCTCCCCGGGACAACAAGAGACCCAGTACTTC; CDR3aa: CASSSPGQQETQYF
abundance: .; d_gene: .; j_gene: TRBJ2-5; v_gene: TRBV7-3; CDR3nt: TGTGCCAGCAGCCGTACAGGGATTGGGCAAGAGACCCAGTACTTC; CDR3aa: CASSRTGIGQETQYF
abundance: once; d_gene: .; j_gene: TRBJ1-6; v_gene: TRBV5-1; CDR3nt: TGCGCCAGCAGCTTTGGAAATTATAATTCACCCCTCCACTTT; CDR3aa: CASSFGNYNSPLHF
abundance: .; d_gene: TRBD1; j_gene: TRBJ2-4; v_gene: TRBV7-6; CDR3nt: TGTGCCAGCAGCCCGGACAGGGGGAAGGCCCCAGCCAAAAACATTCAGTACTTC; CDR3aa: CASSPDRGKAPAKNIQYF
abundance: .; d_gene: .; j_gene: TRBJ2-1; v_gene: TRBV9; CDR3nt: TGTGCCAGCAGCGTAATCCCTAGCGACTCCCGGAACAGCTCCTACAATGAGCAGTTCTTC; CDR3aa: CASSVIPSDSRNSSYNEQFF
abundance: .; d_gene: TRBD1; j_gene: TRBJ1-2; v_gene: TRBV2; CDR3nt: TGTGCCAGCAGCGGTTGGGACAGATTTACGGATGGCTACACCTTC; CDR3aa: CASSGWDRFTDGYTF
abundance: once; d_gene: .; j_gene: TRBJ2-1; v_gene: TRBV7-7; CDR3nt: TGTGCCAGCAGCTTAGCAGGGTCTCAAGGCGATGAGCAGTTCTTC; CDR3aa: CASSLAGSQGDEQFF
abundance: .; d_gene: .; j_gene: TRBJ1-6; v_gene: TRBV7-3; CDR3nt: TGTGCCAGCAGCTTGGCCGGGACACGGGCTAATTCACCCCTCCACTTT; CDR3aa: CASSLAGTRANSPLHF
abundance: .; d_gene: .; j_gene: TRBJ1-6; v_gene: TRBV7-2; CDR3nt: TGTGCCAGCAGCTTAAGACCGACCAGCTCCTATAATTCACCCCTCCACTTT; CDR3aa: CASSLRPTSSYNSPLHF
abundance: once; d_gene: .; j_gene: TRBJ1-1; v_gene: TRBV19; CDR3nt: TGTGCCAGTAGTATATGGGCTCGGGAGGGAGGGATCGACACTGAAGCTTTCTTT; CDR3aa: CASSIWAREGGIDTEAFF
abundance: .; d_gene: .; j_gene: TRBJ1-2; v_gene: TRBV19; CDR3nt: TGTGCCAGTAGTATGACAGACTATGGCTACACCTTC; CDR3aa: CASSMTDYGYTF
abundance: once; d_gene: TRBD2; j_gene: TRBJ2-3; v_gene: TRBV13; CDR3nt: TGTGCCAGCAGAGGGTTATTAGCGGGCGACACAGATACGCAGTATTTT; CDR3aa: CASRGLLAGDTDTQYF
abundance: .; d_gene: TRBD2; j_gene: TRBJ2-2; v_gene: TRBV4-2; CDR3nt: TGTGCCAGCAGCCAAGGCTTAGCCAGCGGGGGGGCCCCCGGGGAGCTGTTTTTT; CDR3aa: CASSQGLASGGAPGELFF
abundance: .; d_gene: .; j_gene: TRBJ1-3; v_gene: TRBV6-5; CDR3nt: TGTGCCAGCAGACTAGCCATCTCTGGAAACACCATATATTTT; CDR3aa: CASRLAISGNTIYF
abundance: few; d_gene: TRBD1; j_gene: TRBJ1-2; v_gene: TRBV7-9; CDR3nt: TGTGCCAGCAGCACGGGACAGGGCTATGGCTACACCTTC; CDR3aa: CASSTGQGYGYTF